The 25 T cell receptor beta chains listed next were all sequenced from one sample in a study of blood T cell repertoires in COVID-19. Data came from immunoSEQ multiplex PCR; TCRdb stores just in-frame clones and leaves some out. Of 200,000 to 250,000 clones in the sample, 83% were seen once. Material for sequencing was peripheral blood. These receptors all come from a woman in her 70s with active or convalescent COVID-19.

The rearrangement joins TRBV4-2 to TRBJ2-2; D is possibly TRBD2 (6 bases). V was shortened by 1 base and J by 3 bases, with 15 bases between the two germline ends. Germline loops: CDR1 LGHNA, CDR2 YNFKEQ. The CDR3 runs to 17 residues. CDR3: CASSQAEGLWDTGELFF. For the CDR3, the DNA is TGTGCCAGCAGCCAAGCGGAGGGTCTGTGGGACACCGGGGAGCTGTTTTTT.

This clone was counted a few times. This chain connects TRBV4-1 to TRBJ1-3; D is uncertain. V lost 4 bases and J lost 0, with 10 bases in between. The CDR3 is made up of 15 amino acids. Germline CDR1 is MGHRA and CDR2 is YSYEKL. The DNA of the CDR3 is TGCGCCAGCAGCCGGGCGGGAGGCTCTGGAAACACCATATATTTT. As protein: CASSRAGGSGNTIYF.

This clone has only one observation. Here the CDR3 DNA reads TGTGCCAGCTCACAGGGGACAGGGTCTAACTATGGCTACACCTTC. Protein sequence: CASSQGTGSNYGYTF. The chain employs TRBV18 and TRBJ1-2, with 9 bases matching TRBD1. This CDR3 comprises 15 residues. Germline CDR1 and CDR2: KGHSH and LQKENI. V shed 4 bases and J 0 bases; nucleotides not matched to a gene: 3.

The CDR3 DNA sequence: TGTGCCAGCAGCCAAGGTACGGGGGGCCCCTACGAGCAGTACTTC. Encoded protein: CASSQGTGGPYEQYF. The J gene is TRBJ2-7, the V gene TRBV3-1 (or the pseudogene TRBV3-2); possible D gene TRBD2, 7 bases. The CDR3 spans 15 residues. Germline loops: CDR1 LGHDT, CDR2 YNNKEL (reference sequence). The V gene lost 1 base and the J gene lost 2 bases, with 12 bases spanning the gap.

The chain is built from TRBV5-1 and TRBJ2-7; 11 bases agree with TRBD2. There are 16 residues in the CDR3. With 3 bases clipped from V and 2 bases from J, the junction kept 7 bases outside the gene matches. In germline, CDR1 is SGHRS, CDR2 YFSETQ. CDR3 in amino acids: CASSSQTSGSTYEQYF. The CDR3 DNA reads TGCGCCAGCAGCTCGCAAACTAGCGGGAGCACCTACGAGCAGTACTTC.

This rearrangement joins TRBV19 to TRBJ1-5; D is uncertain. The V end was cut by 0 bases, the J end by 0 bases, with 6 bases between. This CDR3 is built from 15 residues. The germline gives CDR1 LNHDA, CDR2 SQIVND (reference sequence). CDR3 bases: TGTGCCAGTAGTATAGATTTTAATAGCAATCAGCCCCAGCATTTT. This encodes CASSIDFNSNQPQHF.

V is TRBV30 and J is TRBJ1-4, with 7 bases matching TRBD1. This CDR3 has 15 amino acids. The V segment lost 6 bases and the J segment 6 bases; nucleotides outside the gene matches: 13. CDR1 is GTSNPN, CDR2 SVGIG, per germline (reference sequence). The CDR3 DNA follows: TGTGCCTGTCCTTACCACAGGGGAAGGGATGAAAAACTGTTTTTT. As protein: CACPYHRGRDEKLFF.

The chain recombines TRBV3-1 (or the pseudogene TRBV3-2) with TRBJ2-3, with 13 bases matching TRBD2. The V gene end was trimmed by 3 bases and the J gene end by 0 bases; junction bases not matched to a gene: 15. The CDR3 is 21 residues long. Germline lookup yields CDR1 LGHDT and CDR2 YNNKEL (reference sequence). The CDR3 spells CASSQFPGLAGMRRSTDTQYF. The CDR3 DNA reads TGTGCCAGCAGCCAGTTTCCGGGACTAGCGGGAATGCGGCGTAGCACAGATACGCAGTATTTT.

This sequence joins TRBV4-1 and TRBJ2-3, with 11 bases aligning to TRBD1. Germline V gene data show CDR1 as MGHRA and CDR2 as YSYEKL. V was pared by 0 bases and J by 4 bases, with 12 bases of the junction left unmatched. The CDR3 extends over 19 amino acids. The CDR3 sequence: CASSQEDRGRVGPADTQYF. CDR3 DNA: TGCGCCAGCAGCCAAGAGGACAGGGGGCGAGTTGGCCCCGCAGATACGCAGTATTTT.

This chain uses TRBV12-3 or TRBV12-4 with TRBJ2-7; D is undetermined. V gave up 1 base and J gave up 2 bases, with 6 bases separating them. The CDR3 loop spans 13 amino acids. The CDR3 nucleotides read TGTGCCAGCAGTTTAGAGTCGGCCTACGAGCAGTACTTC. Translated, it gives CASSLESAYEQYF.

The genes are TRBV30 and TRBJ1-4; D remains ambiguous. The CDR3 length is 12 residues. Germline CDR1 is GTSNPN and CDR2 is SVGIG (reference sequence). V lost 2 bases to trimming and J lost 5 bases, with 6 bases between them. The CDR3 DNA follows: TGTGCCTGGAGTCCGCAGAATGAAAAACTGTTTTTT. Protein: CAWSPQNEKLFF.

This chain links TRBV30 with TRBJ1-3; D is uncertain. The length of the CDR3 is 15 residues. The V end was cut by 0 bases, the J end by 2 bases, with 11 bases between. CDR1 is GTSNPN, CDR2 SVGIG, per germline (reference sequence). The CDR3 DNA sequence: TGTGCCTGGAGTGTATCCGGGGAGGCTGGAAACACCATATATTTT. This codes for CAWSVSGEAGNTIYF.

The chain employs TRBV7-2 and TRBJ1-3; D perhaps matches TRBD1 (5 bases). CDR3 length: 15 residues. V was cut by 2 bases and J by 1 base, with 9 bases left in between. Germline V gene data show CDR1 as SGHTA and CDR2 as FQGNSA. CDR3 protein: CASSLQGSSGNTIYF. The CDR3 DNA reads as TGTGCCAGCAGCTTACAGGGCTCTTCTGGAAACACCATATATTTT.

This sequence joins TRBV29-1 and TRBJ2-1; 11 nucleotides match TRBD2. The CDR3 length is 16 residues. With V trimmed by 7 bases and J by 2 bases, 10 bases remained unmatched. Germline assignment: CDR1 SQVTM and CDR2 ANQGSEA. The CDR3 nucleotides read TGCAGCGCTTACGGGACTAGCGGTGGGGCCTACAATGAGCAGTTCTTC. It is translated as CSAYGTSGGAYNEQFF.

The rearrangement links TRBV4-1 to TRBJ2-6; tentative D call: TRBD2 (5 bases). Germline V lookup: CDR1 MGHRA, CDR2 YSYEKL. This CDR3 is built from 15 residues. V was pared by 8 bases and J by 4 bases, with 15 bases between. CDR3 sequence: CASGLFDMGANVLTF. For the CDR3, the DNA is TGCGCCAGCGGACTGTTTGATATGGGGGCCAACGTCCTGACTTTC.

CDR3 DNA sequence: TGCGCCAGCAGCTTGGTACTAGCCCCCTACAATGAGCAGTTCTTC. Protein product: CASSLVLAPYNEQFF. V is TRBV5-1 and J is TRBJ2-1; the D gene is possibly TRBD2 (6 bases). V lost 0 bases and J lost 2, with 9 bases in between. From germline, CDR1 is SGHRS and CDR2 YFSETQ. The CDR3 spans 15 residues.

This sequence joins TRBV5-1 and TRBJ2-7; 14 bases agree with TRBD2. V shed 4 bases, J shed 0 bases, and the junction held 6 bases outside the gene matches. This CDR3 comprises 17 residues. The V gene's germline CDR1 is SGHRS and CDR2 YFSETQ. CDR3 coding DNA: TGCGCCAGCAGCCACCGGACTAGCGGGGGGTTCTCCTACGAGCAGTACTTC. Its translation: CASSHRTSGGFSYEQYF.

In its sample, this clone was seen once. The chain has TRBV4-1 and TRBJ1-4; D is unresolved. The ends were cut back, 0 bases at V and 6 bases at J, with 5 bases in the middle. The length of the CDR3 is 13 residues. Germline CDR1 reads MGHRA; CDR2 reads YSYEKL. CDR3 DNA sequence: TGCGCCAGCAGCCAAGATTTATATGAAAAACTGTTTTTT. It translates to CASSQDLYEKLFF.

V and J are TRBV18 and TRBJ2-3; 11 bases line up with TRBD2. V lost 3 bases, J lost 5 bases, and 7 bases stayed unmatched. The CDR3 extends over 16 amino acids. Germline V gives CDR1 KGHSH, CDR2 LQKENI. The CDR3: CASSPRLLAGVDTQYF. The DNA for the CDR3 is TGTGCCAGCTCACCCCGACTACTAGCGGGGGTAGATACGCAGTATTTT.

V usage is TRBV6-5 and J usage is TRBJ1-2, with D hard to call. The V end lost 7 bases, the J end lost 4 bases, and 19 bases lay between the germline ends. Looked up from germline, CDR1 is MNHEY and CDR2 is SVGAGI. The CDR3 consists of 15 residues. The CDR3 DNA sequence: TGTGCCAGCACTCTTACGGGGATGGGAGGCTATGGCTACACCTTC. Its protein is CASTLTGMGGYGYTF.

CDR3 protein: CASSHGSGSVTDTQYF. The CDR3 DNA sequence: TGCGCCAGCAGCCATGGTAGCGGGAGTGTGACAGATACGCAGTATTTT. The chain couples TRBV4-1 to TRBJ2-3, with 9 bases identical to TRBD2. Germline values: CDR1 MGHRA, CDR2 YSYEKL. CDR3 length: 16 amino acids. V lost 3 bases and J lost 3; bases outside the gene matches: 7.

The V call is TRBV27, the J call TRBJ2-5; 10 nucleotides line up with TRBD2. The CDR3 runs to 15 residues. From germline, CDR1 is MNHEY and CDR2 SMNVEV (reference sequence). J lost 2 bases, V lost 6 bases, and 6 bases had no gene match. CDR3 sequence (DNA): TGTGCCAGCAGCAGGACTAGCGGAGTACAAGAGACCCAGTACTTC. It encodes CASSRTSGVQETQYF.

The V call is TRBV7-9, the J call TRBJ1-1; the D gene is possibly TRBD1 (5 bases). Trimming pared 1 base from V and 5 bases from J, leaving 8 bases between. Germline V gene data show CDR1 as SEHNR and CDR2 as FQNEAQ (reference sequence). This CDR3 spans 13 amino acids. Here the CDR3 DNA reads TGTGCCAGCAGCTTAGGGGGCAGTACTGAAGCTTTCTTT. Its translation: CASSLGGSTEAFF.

This chain links TRBV6-6 with TRBJ2-2, with D possibly being TRBD1 (6 bases). This CDR3 comprises 14 residues. Per germline, CDR1 MNHNY and CDR2 SVGAGI (reference sequence). Trimming took off 6 bases at V and 4 bases at J, with 12 bases between the two ends. CDR3 in DNA: TGTGCCAGCAGCCAGGGGCAGACCACCGGGGAGCTGTTTTTT. This codes for CASSQGQTTGELFF.

V is TRBV28 and J is TRBJ1-4; D might be TRBD1 (6 bases). Germline V gives CDR1 MDHEN, CDR2 SYDVKM. Trimming shortened V by 6 bases and J by 7 bases, and 21 bases separated the two germline ends. The CDR3 is 16 residues long. CDR3 nucleotide sequence: TGTGCCAGCAGCACCGATCTACAGGGAGGGACTGAAAAACTGTTTTTT. This sequence encodes CASSTDLQGGTEKLFF. Variable domain in full (rest from reference TRBV28 and TRBJ1-4): DVKVTQSSRYLVKRTGEKVFLECVQDMDHENMFWYRQDPGLGLRLIYFSYDVKMKEKGDIPEGYSVSREKKERFSLILESASTNQTSMYLCASSTDLQGGTEKLFFGSGTQLSVL.